This TCR beta chain was sequenced in a study of blood T cell repertoires in COVID-19. The CDR3 has 13 amino acids. Profiling relied on immunoSEQ multiplex PCR, and the TCRdb table lists in-frame clones only, not all of them. The repertoire includes a few hundred thousand clones, roughly 86% of them detected once, and about 0.7% sits in the top ten. The sequenced sample was peripheral blood. This chain links TRBV21-1 with TRBJ1-1; TRBD1, the D gene given by the table, was not confirmed from the DNA. TRBV21-1 is deemed a pseudogene. The sequence came from a human donor in a cohort sampled during active COVID-19. As DNA, the CDR3 is TGTGCCAGCAGCAAGTTCCCTTCAGGTGAAGCTTTCTTT. Encoded protein: CASSKFPSGEAFF.